Sequencing of this T cell receptor (beta chain) was carried out in a study of identical twins. General observations from the study: Twins shared beta out-of-frame sequences in excess, but this excess was weaker. Twin sharing of out-of-frame TCR alpha was underestimated by models in monozygotic pairs.

This CDR3 region has 16 residues. Trimming shortened V by 5 bases and J by 2 bases, and 15 bases separated the two germline ends. The V gene's germline CDR1 is KGHDR and CDR2 SFDVKD. A universal primer site arose from template switching, and cDNA bore unique molecular identifiers. TCRdb passed the 5' RACE reads through MiXCR, listing each CDR3 protein once. The top ten clones hold more than 0.8% of a sample with 500,000 or so distinct CDR3 sequences, roughly an eighth of them seen once. This clonotype came up many times. Its antigen is unknown. This sample also belongs to another study, concerning yellow fever vaccine responses in identical twins. That paper states: Reportedly, twins showed a vaccine T cell response that looked partly convergent and partly personalized.

Sequencing was carried out using CD4+ T cells sorted from blood. This chain uses TRBV24-1 with TRBJ2-1; D possibly corresponds to TRBD1 (5 bases). The receptor was derived from a woman aged 18-35 years in good health. This CDR3 is CATSAIDDSAYNEQFF. The CDR3, as DNA: TGTGCCACCAGTGCCATAGACGACAGTGCCTACAATGAGCAGTTCTTC.